This T cell receptor beta chain originates from a study of shared clonotypes between healthy human individuals. Trimming took 3 bases from V and 6 from J, leaving 16 bases between them. Germline CDR1 reads LNHDA; CDR2 reads SQIVND (reference sequence). This CDR3 comprises 15 residues. Sequenced by immunoSEQ multiplex PCR; TCRdb stores in-frame clones only, minus some. The top ten clones hold 0.3% to 0.45% of a sample with a few million clones, around 90% of them seen once. The sequenced sample was naive CD4+ T cells from PBMCs. The subset was: CD45RA+ positively selected. The source is a man younger than 35 in good health. Some clones in this sample may be carry-over from other donors' samples. This chain uses TRBV19 with TRBJ2-3; D is uncertain. CDR3 nucleotide sequence: TGTGCCAGTAGTATCTGGGGTAATGAGGCGGATACGCAGTATTTT. This encodes CASSIWGNEADTQYF.